This T cell receptor beta chain was identified during a study of T cell responses to AZD1222 COVID-19 vaccine. Profiling relied on immunoSEQ multiplex PCR, and the TCRdb table lists in-frame clones only, not all of them. Of roughly 160,000 clones listed, about nine tenths are singletons. The germline V gene encodes CDR1 MNHNS and CDR2 SASEGT. The CDR3 runs 17 residues. V trimming: 2 bases; J trimming: 0 bases; junction bases outside the gene matches: 4. This clonotype originated in an adult in good health. The chain combines TRBV6-1 with TRBJ2-2, with 9 bases aligning to TRBD1. Sequencing used peripheral blood, obtained on day 0 of AZD1222 vaccination. The CDR3 DNA reads TGTGCCAGCAGTGAAAGGGGACAGGGATCGAACACCGGGGAGCTGTTTTTT. Its translation: CASSERGQGSNTGELFF.